This entry lists 32 T cell receptor beta chains sequenced from one sample in a study of CD4 and CD8 cells across lung adenocarcinoma regions. One entry per CDR3 protein results from TCRdb running MiXCR on the PCR reads. The sample consists of approximately 19,000 distinct CDR3 sequences, roughly 50% of them appearing once. Sample: CD8+ T cells from the center of a lung tumor. The receptors derive from a female donor with lung adenocarcinoma. The CD4 and CD8 labels of this study may be unreliable.

Of note for this clonotype: Germline and junction disagree at one end, which may indicate a read error. The chain links TRBV10-1 to TRBJ2-5; the match to TRBD1 covers 8 bases. This CDR3 region has 15 residues. CDR1 and CDR2 (germline): WNHNN, SYGVQD (reference sequence). CDR3 in amino acids: CARGPGGGDKETQYF. CDR3 DNA sequence: TGCGCCAGGGGGCCAGGGGGCGGTGACAAAGAGACCCAGTACTTT.

This clonotype counts as medium-sized. The rearrangement uses TRBV7-2 and TRBJ2-1, with D perhaps TRBD1 (5 bases). This CDR3 has 15 amino acids. Germline V gives CDR1 SGHTA, CDR2 FQGNSA. With 3 bases removed from V and 0 bases from J, the gap between germline ends came to 9 bases. Here the CDR3 reads CASSFRQSSYNEQFF. CDR3 bases: TGTGCCAGCAGCTTCAGACAGAGCTCCTACAATGAGCAGTTCTTC. Based on the CDR3 plus reference TRBV7-2 and TRBJ2-1, the full variable domain is GAGVSQSPSNKVTEKGKDVELRCDPISGHTALYWYRQSLGQGLEFLIYFQGNSAPDKSGLPSDRFSAERTGGSVSTLTIQRTQQEDSAVYLCASSFRQSSYNEQFFGPGTRLTVL.

J is TRBJ2-1 and V is TRBV27; 13 nucleotides match TRBD2. J lost 5 bases, V lost 6 bases, and 1 base had no gene match. The germline V gene has CDR1 MNHEY and CDR2 SMNVEV (reference sequence). CDR3 length: 14 amino acids. The CDR3 coding sequence is TGTGCCAGCAGCGGACTAGCGGGGGACAATGAGCAGTTCTTC. Its translation is CASSGLAGDNEQFF.

This clonotype was picked up many times. CDR3: CASRTGEYEQYF. The CDR3 nucleotides are TGTGCCAGCAGGACAGGGGAATACGAGCAGTACTTC. The rearrangement links TRBV28 to TRBJ2-1; 8 bases align to TRBD1. The DNA end favors TRBJ2-7, so the J call may be wrong. The CDR3 is made up of 12 amino acids. Germline-derived CDR1 and CDR2 are MDHEN and SYDVKM.

This rearrangement joins TRBV6-1 to TRBJ2-4; no reliable D call. The DNA matches TRBJ2-1 better at its end, which makes the J call doubtful. The CDR3 loop spans 11 amino acids. The germline CDR1 and CDR2 sequences are MNHNS and SASEGT. CDR3 loop: CASSALNEQFF. In nucleotides, the CDR3 is TGTGCCAGCAGTGCCCTGAATGAGCAGTTCTTC.

In this sample, this clonotype is medium-sized. This sequence joins TRBV6-1 and TRBJ2-1; TRBD1 or TRBD2 may be the D gene (7 bases each). The J call may be faulty, since TRBJ2-7 better matches the DNA end. Germline-derived CDR1 and CDR2 are MNHNS and SASEGT. CDR3 size: 13 residues. The CDR3: CASSRTGEGEQYV. DNA of the CDR3: TGTGCCAGCAGTCGAACAGGGGAGGGGGAGCAGTACGTC.

At least ten counts were recorded for this clonotype. V is TRBV6-1 and J is TRBJ2-2, with 9 bases identical to TRBD2. In germline, CDR1 is MNHNS, CDR2 SASEGT. The CDR3 runs to 20 residues. V shed 7 bases, J shed 4 bases, and the junction held 22 bases outside the gene matches. DNA of the CDR3: TGTGCCAGCACCCCAAGGGTACTAGCGGGCCCCCGTTCTGGCACCGGGGAGCTGTTTTTT. Encoded protein: CASTPRVLAGPRSGTGELFF.

This clonotype was found a few times. V is TRBV6-1 and J is TRBJ1-4, with D possibly TRBD1 on 5 matching bases. V was pared by 5 bases and J by 7 bases, with 11 bases between. The CDR3 runs 13 residues. Looked up from germline, CDR1 is MNHNS and CDR2 is SASEGT. Here the CDR3 reads CASSPQGGEKLFF. DNA of the CDR3: TGTGCCAGCAGTCCTCAGGGAGGTGAAAAACTGTTTTTT.

This clonotype was detected ten times or more. This chain joins TRBV12-3 or TRBV12-4 and TRBJ1-1, with 8 bases lining up with TRBD1. Trimming removed 1 base from V and 3 bases from J; junction bases left unmatched: 4. CDR3 length: 15 amino acids. CDR3 sequence (DNA): TGTGCCAGCAGTTTAGGGGACAGGAAATACACTGAAGCTTTCTTT. As protein: CASSLGDRKYTEAFF.

V is TRBV6-5 and J is TRBJ2-2; 12 bases fit TRBD2. Germline CDR1 is MNHEY and CDR2 is SVGAGI. J was trimmed by 5 bases and V by 3 bases; bases with no gene match: 4. This CDR3 region has 16 residues. CDR3 DNA sequence: TGTGCCAGCAGTTATTGGCTAGCGGGAGGGACCGGGGAGCTGTTTTTT. Amino acids: CASSYWLAGGTGELFF.

This clonotype occurred a few times. The chain uses TRBV6-1 and TRBJ2-1; possible D gene TRBD2, 6 bases. Trimming cost V 6 bases and J 3 bases, with 9 bases left between them. The V gene's germline CDR1 is MNHNS and CDR2 SASEGT. The CDR3 extends over 13 amino acids. For the CDR3, the DNA is TGTGCCAGCAGGACTAGTGGCTACAATGAGCAGTTCTTC. As protein: CASRTSGYNEQFF.

The sample holds one count of this clonotype. Relative to the germline gene, one junction end is altered; a read error may explain this. The chain recombines TRBV27 with TRBJ2-5, with 8 bases that match TRBD1. This CDR3 is 15 amino acids long. Germline V lookup: CDR1 MNHEY, CDR2 SMNVEV (reference sequence). CDR3 region: CGRGLGGRQPETQYF. In DNA form, the CDR3 reads TGTGGCAGGGGGCTCGGGGGCCGTCAACCAGAGACGCAGTACTTC.

The rearrangement links TRBV7-9 to TRBJ2-3; 8 nucleotides agree with TRBD2. V shed 5 bases, J shed 1 base, and the junction held 2 bases outside the gene matches. The CDR3 spans 14 residues. CDR1 is SEHNR, CDR2 FQNEAQ, per germline (reference sequence). CDR3 amino acids: CASSTTSGTDTQYF. In DNA form, the CDR3 reads TGTGCCAGCAGCACGACTAGCGGCACAGATACGCAGTATTTT.

This clonotype appeared many times. This chain connects TRBV7-3 to TRBJ2-1; 8 bases line up with TRBD2. CDR3 length: 16 residues. Germline trimming cut 5 bases from V and 5 bases from J; bases unmatched to any gene: 11. The V gene's germline CDR1 is SGHTA and CDR2 FQGTGA. DNA for the CDR3: TGTGCCAGCAGCAGGGGTAGCGGGAATTTGAACAATGAGCAGTTCTTC. Its protein product is CASSRGSGNLNNEQFF.

The CDR3 sequence: CASRGTTNTEAFF. CDR3 in DNA: TGTGCCAGCAGAGGGACAACGAACACTGAAGCTTTCTTT. The V call is TRBV6-1, the J call TRBJ1-1, with D possibly matching TRBD1 (6 bases). Germline-derived CDR1 and CDR2 are MNHNS and SASEGT. V was pared by 6 bases and J by 1 base, with 9 bases between. The CDR3 spans 13 residues.

A note on this clonotype: A junction end diverges from the germline sequence, so it may reflect a read error. This chain uses TRBV27 with TRBJ2-3; D possibly matches TRBD1 or TRBD2 (6 bases each). Germline CDR1 reads MNHEY; CDR2 reads SMNVEV (reference sequence). The CDR3 consists of 16 residues. CDR3 DNA sequence: TGTGCCAGCGGGGGGCGCGCGGGACGGGACAAAGATACGCAGTACTTT. The encoded protein is CASGGRAGRDKDTQYF.

V gene TRBV28 combines with J gene TRBJ1-2, with D perhaps matching TRBD1 (5 bases). The CDR3 sequence is 13 residues long. Germline CDR1 MDHEN, CDR2 SYDVKM. With 7 bases removed from V and 4 bases from J, the gap between germline ends came to 13 bases. CDR3 in DNA: TGTGCCAGCATGGGGGGGGTAACCTATGGCTACACCTTC. It codes for CASMGGVTYGYTF.

The rearrangement joins TRBV27 to TRBJ2-3, with D perhaps TRBD2 (5 bases). The assigned J gene may be wrong: the sequence end matches TRBJ2-7 better. The CDR3 length is 14 residues. Per the germline V gene, CDR1 is MNHEY and CDR2 is SMNVEV (reference sequence). This chain's CDR3 is CAGSGTQDTDTQYF. As DNA, the CDR3 is TGTGCGGGCAGCGGCACCCAAGACACAGATACGCAGTACTTC.

The V and J genes are TRBV24-1 and TRBJ2-1, with 10 bases matching TRBD2. CDR1 is KGHDR and CDR2 is SFDVKD in the germline V gene. The V gene end was trimmed by 1 base and the J gene end by 6 bases; junction bases not matched to a gene: 5. The CDR3 consists of 16 residues. CDR3 region: CATSDFNSGRFNEQFF. The DNA for the CDR3 is TGTGCCACCAGTGATTTTAATAGCGGGAGGTTCAATGAGCAGTTCTTC.

The rearrangement uses TRBV27 and TRBJ2-5; D may match TRBD1 or TRBD2 (6 bases each). The CDR3 has 16 residues. V lost 8 bases and J 0 bases, leaving 19 bases between the germline ends. The V gene's germline CDR1 is MNHEY and CDR2 SMNVEV (reference sequence). The CDR3 DNA is TGTGCCAGCGGGGGGCACGGGCGCCGTGACCAAGAGACCCAGTACTTC. This codes for CASGGHGRRDQETQYF.

The rearrangement uses TRBV4-1 and TRBJ2-3; D ambiguous. Deletions cut 1 base from V and 2 bases from J, with 13 bases between. Germline V CDR1 and CDR2: MGHRA, YSYEKL. The CDR3 totals 16 residues. CDR3 in amino acids: CASSQALGRSTDTQYF. CDR3 sequence (DNA): TGCGCCAGCAGCCAAGCATTGGGCCGTTCCACAGATACGCAGTATTTT.

On this clonotype itself: The junction departs from the called germline gene at one end, perhaps through a read error. The rearrangement links TRBV7-2 to TRBJ2-3; 7 nucleotides line up with TRBD2. This CDR3 contains 14 residues. CDR1 is SGHTA, CDR2 FQGNSA, per germline. Written as DNA, the CDR3 is TGTGCGGGCAGCGGGGTCCGTGACCCAGAGACGCAGTATTTT. This sequence encodes CAGSGVRDPETQYF.

Concerning this clonotype: Its ends do not fully match the called genes, so a read error is possible. This chain connects TRBV6-1 to TRBJ2-4; weak D call: TRBD1 (6 bases). The CDR3 has 15 amino acids. Germline-derived CDR1 and CDR2 are MNHNS and SASEGT. The CDR3 is CGRGGGGGAKNIQYF. Written as DNA, the CDR3 is TGTGGCAGGGGTGGTGGGGGCGGAGCCAAAAACATCCAGTACTTC.

The chain uses TRBV10-2 and TRBJ2-5; 10 bases fit TRBD2. The J call could be wrong; TRBJ2-7 is a better fit for the DNA end. The germline V gene encodes CDR1 WSHSY and CDR2 SAAADI. CDR3 length equals 15 residues. CDR3 region: CASSDGLAGAYEQYF. The CDR3 nucleotides read TGCGCCAGCAGTGACGGGCTAGCGGGAGCTTACGAGCAGTACTTC.

A remark on this clonotype: One junction end disagrees with the germline gene, perhaps due to a read error. V gene TRBV27 combines with J gene TRBJ2-5; D may be TRBD2 (7 bases). The CDR3 covers 14 residues. Per germline, CDR1 MNHEY and CDR2 SMNVEV (reference sequence). The chain's CDR3 is CAGSGGAGPDTQYF. In DNA, the CDR3 is TGTGCGGGCAGTGGGGGGGCAGGTCCAGATACCCAGTATTTC.

In this sample, this clonotype turned up a few times. The V call is TRBV27, the J call TRBJ2-5; D may be TRBD2 (6 bases). Germline V gene lookup returns CDR1 MNHEY and CDR2 SMNVEV (reference sequence). The CDR3 runs to 13 residues. Trimming left V 8 bases short and J 0 bases short, with 10 bases between. DNA of the CDR3: TGTGCCAGCGGGGGGTTTGACCAAGAGACCCAGTACTTC. It is translated as CASGGFDQETQYF.

The table lists this clonotype with a count of one. Its ends do not fully match the called genes, so a read error is possible. The chain carries TRBV27 and TRBJ2-3; D unclear. The germline CDR1 and CDR2 sequences are MNHEY and SMNVEV (reference sequence). This CDR3 comprises 12 residues. The CDR3 spells CASSCVQETQYF. In DNA, the CDR3 is TGTGCCAGCAGTTGCGTCCAAGAGACCCAGTATTTC.

This chain joins TRBV6-5 and TRBJ1-2; D may be TRBD1 (5 bases). This CDR3 contains 12 residues. From germline, CDR1 is MNHEY and CDR2 SVGAGI. The V and J ends lost 4 bases and 8 bases respectively, with 11 bases between them. In DNA, the CDR3 is TGTGCCAGCAGTTCCGGGGGGGGAGGCTACACCTTC. Translating it yields CASSSGGGGYTF.

V is TRBV12-3 or TRBV12-4 and J is TRBJ1-3, with D possibly TRBD1 on 5 matching bases. V was pared by 6 bases and J by 8 bases, with 20 bases between. The CDR3 sequence is 15 residues long. For the CDR3, the DNA is TGTGCCAGCAGCCTCAAAGGGGCCTGGGCGGACACCATATATTTT. This sequence encodes CASSLKGAWADTIYF.

V is TRBV7-2 and J is TRBJ2-2; D possibly corresponds to TRBD2 (5 bases). V was pared by 5 bases and J by 8 bases, with 24 bases between. Germline V gives CDR1 SGHTA, CDR2 FQGNSA. The CDR3 spans 17 residues. In nucleotides, the CDR3 is TGTGCCAGCAGCCCCCTTACGGGCGGCACGGGGAGAGGGGAGCTGTTTTTT. The encoded protein is CASSPLTGGTGRGELFF.

The rearrangement links TRBV5-1 to TRBJ2-1; 7 bases are a match to TRBD1. This CDR3 spans 14 amino acids. Germline V gene lookup returns CDR1 SGHRS and CDR2 YFSETQ. V lost 7 bases, J lost 0 bases, and 4 bases stayed unmatched. DNA of the CDR3: TGCGCCAGCGCGAGACAGGGCTCCTACAATGAGCAGTTCTTC. Protein: CASARQGSYNEQFF.

This clonotype is labeled as medium-sized. The V gene is TRBV6-5, the J gene TRBJ2-3; D gene ambiguous. CDR3 length equals 14 residues. Germline CDR1 and CDR2: MNHEY and SVGAGI. V shed 3 bases and J shed 4 bases, with 11 bases lying between them. CDR3 nucleotides: TGTGCCAGCAGTTATTTACGTAATGCAGATACGCAGTATTTT. Translated, it gives CASSYLRNADTQYF.